The T cell receptor (beta chain) under discussion was sequenced for a study of T cells in Graves' hyperthyroidism and ophthalmopathy. A remark on this clonotype: The antigen is undetermined.

Looked up from germline, CDR1 is SNHLY and CDR2 is FYNNEI. The ends were cut back, 4 bases at V and 8 bases at J, with 11 bases in the middle. The CDR3 extends over 13 amino acids. It was RNA transcripts that yielded the amplified TCR beta CDR3 regions. The TCR CDR3 first-round RT-PCR relied on the HTBI primer set. TCRdb reprocessed the multiplex PCR reads via MiXCR and lists one record per CDR3 protein. The table records about 510,000 distinct CDR3 sequences, around 50% of them present only once. Study-wide points: Among thyroid clonotypes expanded above 0.001, most also appeared in blood.

Sequencing was carried out using peripheral blood or thyroid tissue (not recorded which). The chain links TRBV2 to TRBJ1-4; unclear D gene. This TCR was recovered from an adult woman with Graves' disease, either hyperthyroidism or ophthalmopathy (not recorded which). CDR3 DNA: TGTGCCAGCAGTGTGAGTTCCGAGGAAAAACTGTTTTTT. It yields the protein CASSVSSEEKLFF.